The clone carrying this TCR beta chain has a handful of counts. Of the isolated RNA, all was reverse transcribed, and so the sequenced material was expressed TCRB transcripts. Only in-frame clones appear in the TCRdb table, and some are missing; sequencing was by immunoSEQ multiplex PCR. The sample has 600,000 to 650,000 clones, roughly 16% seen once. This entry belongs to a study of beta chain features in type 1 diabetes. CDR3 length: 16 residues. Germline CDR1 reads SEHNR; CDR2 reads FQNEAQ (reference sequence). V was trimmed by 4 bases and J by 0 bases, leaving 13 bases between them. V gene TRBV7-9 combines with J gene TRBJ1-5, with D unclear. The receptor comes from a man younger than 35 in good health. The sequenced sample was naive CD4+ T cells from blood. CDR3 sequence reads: CASSSKGASSNQPQHF. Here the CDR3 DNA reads TGTGCCAGCAGCTCCAAGGGTGCTAGTAGCAATCAGCCCCAGCATTTT.